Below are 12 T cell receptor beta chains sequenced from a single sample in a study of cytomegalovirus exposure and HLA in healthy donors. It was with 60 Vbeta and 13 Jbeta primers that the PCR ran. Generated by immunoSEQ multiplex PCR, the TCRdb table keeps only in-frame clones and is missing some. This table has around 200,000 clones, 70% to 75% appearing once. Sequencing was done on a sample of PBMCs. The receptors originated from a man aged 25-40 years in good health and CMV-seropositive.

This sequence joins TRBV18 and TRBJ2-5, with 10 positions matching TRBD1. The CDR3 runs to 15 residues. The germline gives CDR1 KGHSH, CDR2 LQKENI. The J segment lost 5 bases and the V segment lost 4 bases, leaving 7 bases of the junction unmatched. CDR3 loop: CASSLRQGARETQYF. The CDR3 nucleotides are TGTGCCAGCTCACTGAGACAGGGGGCGCGGGAGACCCAGTACTTC.

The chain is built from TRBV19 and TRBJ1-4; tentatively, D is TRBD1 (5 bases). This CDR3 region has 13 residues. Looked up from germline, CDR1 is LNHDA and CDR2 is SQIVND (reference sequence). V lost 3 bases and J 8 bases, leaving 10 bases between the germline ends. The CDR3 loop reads CASSIGGGEKLFF. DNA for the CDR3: TGTGCCAGTAGTATCGGGGGAGGAGAAAAACTGTTTTTT.

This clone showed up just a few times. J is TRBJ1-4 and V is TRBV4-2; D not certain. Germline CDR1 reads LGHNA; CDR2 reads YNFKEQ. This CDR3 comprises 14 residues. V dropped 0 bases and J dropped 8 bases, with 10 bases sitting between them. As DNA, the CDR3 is TGTGCCAGCAGCCAAGAGTCCCTGAGGGAAAAACTGTTTTTT. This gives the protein CASSQESLREKLFF.

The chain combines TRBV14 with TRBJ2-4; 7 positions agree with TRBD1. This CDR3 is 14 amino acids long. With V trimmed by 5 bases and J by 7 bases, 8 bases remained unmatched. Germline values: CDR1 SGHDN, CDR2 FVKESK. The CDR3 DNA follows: TGTGCCAGCAGCAAACAGGGGCTGGGGAACATTCAGTACTTC. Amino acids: CASSKQGLGNIQYF. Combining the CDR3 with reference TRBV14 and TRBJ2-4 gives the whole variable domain EAGVTQFPSHSVIEKGQTVTLRCDPISGHDNLYWYRRVMGKEIKFLLHFVKESKQDESGMPNNRFLAERTGGTYSTLKVQPAELEDSGVYFCASSKQGLGNIQYFGAGTRLSVL.

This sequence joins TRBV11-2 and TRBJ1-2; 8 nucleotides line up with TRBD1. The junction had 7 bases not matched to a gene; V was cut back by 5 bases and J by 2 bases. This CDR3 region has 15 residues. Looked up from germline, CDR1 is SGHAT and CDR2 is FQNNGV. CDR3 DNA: TGTGCCAGCAGCCAGACGACAGGGGCGAACTATGGCTACACCTTC. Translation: CASSQTTGANYGYTF. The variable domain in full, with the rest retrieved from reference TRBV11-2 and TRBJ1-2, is EAGVAQSPRYKIIEKRQSVAFWCNPISGHATLYWYQQILGQGPKLLIQFQNNGVVDDSQLPKDRFSAERLKGVDSTLKIQPAKLEDSAVYLCASSQTTGANYGYTFGSGTRLTVV.

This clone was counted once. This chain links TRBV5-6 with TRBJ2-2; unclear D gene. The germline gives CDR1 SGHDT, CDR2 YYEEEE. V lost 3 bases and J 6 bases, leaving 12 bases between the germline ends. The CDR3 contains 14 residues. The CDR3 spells CASSSLFGPGELFF. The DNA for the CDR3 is TGTGCCAGCAGCTCTCTATTTGGGCCCGGGGAGCTGTTTTTT.

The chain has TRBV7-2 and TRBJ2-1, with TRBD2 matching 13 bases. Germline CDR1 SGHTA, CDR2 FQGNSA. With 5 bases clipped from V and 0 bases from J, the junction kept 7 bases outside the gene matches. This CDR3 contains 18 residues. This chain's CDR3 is CASSPRTSGGLSYNEQFF. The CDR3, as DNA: TGTGCCAGCAGCCCCCGGACTAGCGGGGGCCTCTCCTACAATGAGCAGTTCTTC.

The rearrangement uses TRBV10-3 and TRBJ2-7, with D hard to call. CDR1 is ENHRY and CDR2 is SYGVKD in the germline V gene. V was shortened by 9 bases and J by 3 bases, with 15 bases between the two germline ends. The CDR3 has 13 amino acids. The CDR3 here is CAIQAPGDYEQYF. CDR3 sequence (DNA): TGTGCCATACAAGCCCCCGGAGACTACGAGCAGTACTTC.

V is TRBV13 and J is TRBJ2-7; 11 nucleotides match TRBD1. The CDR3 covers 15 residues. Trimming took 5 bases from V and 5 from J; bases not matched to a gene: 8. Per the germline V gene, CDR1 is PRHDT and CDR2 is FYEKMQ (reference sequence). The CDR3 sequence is CASSTRTGGGNEQYF. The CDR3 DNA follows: TGTGCCAGCAGCACCCGGACAGGGGGCGGAAACGAGCAGTACTTC. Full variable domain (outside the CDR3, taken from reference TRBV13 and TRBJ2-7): AAGVIQSPRHLIKEKRETATLKCYPIPRHDTVYWYQQGPGQDPQFLISFYEKMQSDKGSIPDRFSAQQFSDYHSELNMSSLELGDSALYFCASSTRTGGGNEQYFGPGTRLTVT.

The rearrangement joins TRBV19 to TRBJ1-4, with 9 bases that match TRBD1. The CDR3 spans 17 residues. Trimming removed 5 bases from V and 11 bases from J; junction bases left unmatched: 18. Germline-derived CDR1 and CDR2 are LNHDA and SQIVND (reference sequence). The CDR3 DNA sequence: TGTGCCAGTAGTCCCCAGGCCGGGACAGGGCGACTCGAGAAACTGTTTTTT. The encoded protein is CASSPQAGTGRLEKLFF.

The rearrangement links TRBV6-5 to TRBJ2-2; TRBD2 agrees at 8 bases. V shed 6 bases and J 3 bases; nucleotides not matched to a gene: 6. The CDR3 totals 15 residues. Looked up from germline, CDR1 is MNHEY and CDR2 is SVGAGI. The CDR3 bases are TGTGCCAGCAGCCCGGGACTAGGGGACACCGGGGAGCTGTTTTTT. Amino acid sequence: CASSPGLGDTGELFF.

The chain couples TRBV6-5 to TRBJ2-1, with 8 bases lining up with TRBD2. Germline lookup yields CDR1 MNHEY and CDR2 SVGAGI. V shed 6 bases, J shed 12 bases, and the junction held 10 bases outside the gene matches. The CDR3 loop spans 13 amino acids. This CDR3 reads CASSRTSRDGQFF. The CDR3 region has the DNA TGTGCCAGCAGCCGGACTAGCCGAGATGGGCAGTTCTTC.